Below are 23 T cell receptor beta chains sequenced from a single sample in a study of T cell repertoires in cytomegalovirus infection. For these TCRs, the target antigens are not known. TCRdb analysed the reads with MiXCR anew, one entry per CDR3 protein. The table includes a few hundred thousand distinct CDR3 sequences, about 44% detected once. Source: cultured PBMCs, taken from culture after CMV antigen stimulation. The receptors stem from a human donor in good health (CMV status not recorded). Some clones in this sample may be carry-over from other donors' samples.

In its sample, this clonotype was seen a few times. The chain combines TRBV24-1 with TRBJ2-5, with 8 bases aligning to TRBD1. Germline assignment: CDR1 KGHDR and CDR2 SFDVKD. This CDR3 comprises 15 residues. Trimming at V came to 4 bases and at J to 3 bases, leaving 6 bases not matched to a gene. The CDR3 spells CATSDSSDREETQYF. The CDR3 DNA is TGTGCCACCAGTGACTCATCGGACAGGGAAGAGACCCAGTACTTC.

This clonotype was seen a few times. The V and J genes are TRBV7-6 and TRBJ1-1; tentative D call: TRBD1 (5 bases). With 5 bases removed from V and 7 bases from J, the gap between germline ends came to 8 bases. The CDR3 sequence is 11 residues long. The germline CDR1 and CDR2 sequences are SGHVS and FNYEAQ. Here the CDR3 DNA reads TGTGCCAGCAGCCGTCAGGGTGAAGCTTTCTTT. Amino acid sequence: CASSRQGEAFF.

This clonotype showed up just a few times. The genes are TRBV19 and TRBJ2-7, with D tentatively TRBD2 (6 bases). From germline, CDR1 is LNHDA and CDR2 SQIVND (reference sequence). This CDR3 has 14 residues. The V end lost 6 bases, the J end lost 3 bases, and 15 bases lay between the germline ends. The CDR3 region has the DNA TGTGCCAGTAGCCGGGACTCCAGAGGCTACGAGCAGTACTTC. It translates to CASSRDSRGYEQYF.

This clonotype occurred once. The chain joins TRBV4-2 to TRBJ2-7; D not certain. CDR1 is LGHNA and CDR2 is YNFKEQ in the germline V gene. V gave up 0 bases and J gave up 0 bases, with 12 bases separating them. The CDR3 loop spans 16 amino acids. In nucleotides, the CDR3 is TGTGCCAGCAGCCAAGAATTTCCGCAGAGCTCCTACGAGCAGTACTTC. Translation gives CASSQEFPQSSYEQYF.

The chain links TRBV19 to TRBJ2-1; D possibly corresponds to TRBD1 (6 bases). The length of the CDR3 is 15 residues. Germline lookup yields CDR1 LNHDA and CDR2 SQIVND (reference sequence). V dropped 6 bases and J dropped 0 bases, with 12 bases sitting between them. The CDR3: CASSRQAASYNEQFF. For the CDR3, the DNA is TGTGCCAGTAGCCGACAGGCCGCCTCCTACAATGAGCAGTTCTTC.

With respect to this clonotype: Relative to the germline gene, one junction end is altered; a read error may explain this. The rearrangement joins TRBV20-1 to TRBJ1-3, with D perhaps TRBD1 (5 bases). The CDR3 runs to 13 residues. Germline V gene lookup returns CDR1 DFQATT and CDR2 SNEGSKA (reference sequence). This CDR3 is CSAPRASGNTICF. CDR3 DNA: TGCAGTGCCCCCAGGGCTTCTGGAAACACCATATGTTTT.

This clonotype occurred a few times. V is TRBV15 and J is TRBJ2-5; 11 nucleotides line up with TRBD2. There are 16 residues in the CDR3. Germline trimming cut 0 bases from V and 5 bases from J; bases unmatched to any gene: 5. The germline gives CDR1 LNHNV, CDR2 YYDKDF (reference sequence). CDR3 protein: CATSRDAGTSGETQYF. The CDR3 bases are TGTGCCACCAGCAGAGATGCCGGGACTAGCGGCGAGACCCAGTACTTC.

V gene TRBV5-1 combines with J gene TRBJ1-6; D is possibly TRBD1 (5 bases). The CDR3 sequence is 17 residues long. V shed 1 base and J shed 8 bases, with 19 bases lying between them. Germline values: CDR1 SGHRS, CDR2 YFSETQ. In nucleotides, the CDR3 is TGCGCCAGCAGCTTGAGGTTATCGGTACAAGGGGATTCACCCCTCCACTTT. Protein sequence: CASSLRLSVQGDSPLHF.

The chain joins TRBV12-3 or TRBV12-4 to TRBJ1-4; a weak D match, TRBD1 (5 bases). The CDR3 spans 14 residues. V dropped 3 bases and J dropped 6 bases, with 11 bases sitting between them. The CDR3 protein is CASSLVGVHEKLFF. CDR3 DNA sequence: TGTGCCAGCAGTTTGGTGGGGGTGCATGAAAAACTGTTTTTT.

The table lists this clonotype with a few counts. The chain couples TRBV10-2 to TRBJ2-2; the match to TRBD1 covers 8 bases. The CDR3 totals 14 residues. The junction had 4 bases not matched to a gene; V was cut back by 4 bases and J by 6 bases. Per the germline V gene, CDR1 is WSHSY and CDR2 is SAAADI. CDR3 residues: CASSGTGLSGELFF. The CDR3 DNA reads as TGCGCCAGCAGTGGGACAGGGTTGTCCGGGGAGCTGTTTTTT.

The rearrangement uses TRBV6-2 or TRBV6-3 and TRBJ2-3; 7 positions agree with TRBD2. The CDR3 runs to 14 residues. CDR1 is MNHEY, CDR2 SVGEGT, per germline. After removal of 5 bases from V and 6 bases from J, the junction contained 8 bases not matched to a gene. The CDR3 spells CASSRGGRGDTQYF. CDR3 bases: TGTGCCAGCAGTCGAGGCGGGAGAGGGGATACGCAGTATTTT.

This clonotype was counted a few times. The chain recombines TRBV7-2 with TRBJ2-2; D perhaps matches TRBD1 (5 bases). The CDR3 spans 15 residues. The V gene lost 2 bases and the J gene lost 3 bases, with 10 bases spanning the gap. Germline CDR1 SGHTA, CDR2 FQGNSA. CDR3 loop: CASSLFRVDTGELFF. CDR3 bases: TGTGCCAGCAGCTTATTCAGGGTCGACACCGGGGAGCTGTTTTTT.

This clonotype has just a few counts. CDR3 sequence: CASSEGYTDTQYF. CDR3 DNA sequence: TGTGCCAGCAGTGAGGGCTACACAGATACGCAGTATTTT. The V and J genes are TRBV6-1 and TRBJ2-3; D not resolved. The length of the CDR3 is 13 residues. V was cut by 3 bases and J by 2 bases, with 6 bases left in between. Germline values: CDR1 MNHNS, CDR2 SASEGT.

The V and J genes are TRBV7-9 and TRBJ1-3; possibly TRBD1 for D (5 bases). V lost 4 bases, J lost 0 bases, and 13 bases lay in between. The V gene's germline CDR1 is SEHNR and CDR2 FQNEAQ (reference sequence). There are 16 residues in the CDR3. CDR3 sequence (DNA): TGTGCCAGCAGCTCTCGACAGCCGCTCTCTGGAAACACCATATATTTT. Amino acids: CASSSRQPLSGNTIYF.

The rearrangement joins TRBV20-1 to TRBJ1-5; 8 positions match TRBD1. V was clipped by 5 bases and J by 6 bases; unmatched bases: 9. Germline CDR1 is DFQATT and CDR2 is SNEGSKA (reference sequence). This CDR3 comprises 14 residues. The CDR3 region is CSAVDRGYAQPQHF. The DNA for the CDR3 is TGCAGTGCTGTTGACAGGGGATATGCTCAGCCCCAGCATTTT.

This chain connects TRBV7-2 to TRBJ1-2; 7 nucleotides line up with TRBD1. The CDR3 is 14 residues long. The germline gives CDR1 SGHTA, CDR2 FQGNSA. Trimming removed 5 bases from V and 6 bases from J; junction bases left unmatched: 9. In nucleotides, the CDR3 is TGTGCCAGCAGCCGAGTCGAGGGGGCGGATGGCTACACCTTC. Protein sequence: CASSRVEGADGYTF.

This chain joins TRBV4-1 and TRBJ2-1; TRBD2 matches at 10 bases. With 2 bases clipped from V and 0 bases from J, the junction kept 13 bases outside the gene matches. The CDR3 loop spans 20 amino acids. Germline V gives CDR1 MGHRA, CDR2 YSYEKL. The CDR3 DNA is TGCGCCAGCAGCCAAAGATGGGTAGCGGGGGGCCCGAGCTCCTACAATGAGCAGTTCTTC. Translated: CASSQRWVAGGPSSYNEQFF.

A few counts support this clonotype. This chain connects TRBV7-6 to TRBJ2-7, with 9 positions matching TRBD2. This CDR3 region has 14 residues. With 1 base clipped from V and 6 bases from J, the junction kept 4 bases outside the gene matches. Germline V CDR1 and CDR2: SGHVS, FNYEAQ. The CDR3 sequence: CASSLGGGAVEQYF. The DNA for the CDR3 is TGTGCCAGCAGCTTAGGCGGGGGGGCAGTCGAGCAGTACTTC.

There are a few counts of this clonotype. The chain joins TRBV7-2 to TRBJ1-6, with D unclear. V shed 4 bases and J shed 8 bases, with 9 bases lying between them. Germline V gives CDR1 SGHTA, CDR2 FQGNSA. This CDR3 has 13 amino acids. The CDR3 bases are TGTGCCAGCAGCTACGGGCCCGATTCACCCCTCCACTTT. Amino acid sequence: CASSYGPDSPLHF.

This clonotype was picked up a small number of times. This chain uses TRBV6-1 with TRBJ1-1; D is undetermined. The germline V and J ends were trimmed by 8 bases and 0 bases, with 10 bases remaining between them. CDR1 is MNHNS, CDR2 SASEGT, per germline. The CDR3 has 13 amino acids. The DNA for the CDR3 is TGTGCCAGCCATGCCCCTATGAACACTGAAGCTTTCTTT. This codes for CASHAPMNTEAFF.

The chain joins TRBV20-1 to TRBJ2-3, with 11 bases that match TRBD1. The ends lost 6 bases at V and 2 bases at J; junction bases unmatched: 10. The CDR3 covers 16 residues. Germline CDR1 is DFQATT and CDR2 is SNEGSKA (reference sequence). This CDR3 reads CSAEAPGQGATDTQYF. CDR3 coding DNA: TGCAGTGCGGAGGCCCCAGGACAGGGGGCCACAGATACGCAGTATTTT.

This clonotype has just a few counts. The CDR3 DNA reads as TGTGCCAGCGGGGGGGGACGACGGATGATGGTCTATGGCTACACCTTC. As protein: CASGGGRRMMVYGYTF. This sequence joins TRBV6-1 and TRBJ1-2, with D possibly TRBD1 on 5 matching bases. Trimming took 8 bases from V and 4 from J, leaving 23 bases between them. The CDR3 extends over 16 amino acids. Germline loops: CDR1 MNHNS, CDR2 SASEGT.

The CDR3 is CASSVGGGDRRNEQFF. CDR3 nucleotide sequence: TGTGCCAGCAGCGTAGGGGGGGGAGATAGGCGCAATGAGCAGTTCTTC. The chain uses TRBV9 and TRBJ2-1; 7 bases align to TRBD2. The CDR3 has 16 amino acids. Per germline, CDR1 SGDLS and CDR2 YYNGEE. Trimming removed 0 bases from V and 6 bases from J; junction bases left unmatched: 9.